A single sample is the source of the 3 T cell receptor beta chains below, sequenced in a study of control samples from healthy donors and cancer patients. Clones were sequenced by immunoSEQ multiplex PCR, and TCRdb holds only the in-frame ones, with some missing. With under 200,000 clones in the sample, the ten largest clones hold roughly 2.2%. Material: blood. The receptors shown here come from a woman aged 25 to 45 in good health.

V usage is TRBV5-1 and J usage is TRBJ1-2; TRBD1 matches at 7 bases. With V trimmed by 0 bases and J by 6 bases, 5 bases remained unmatched. Per germline, CDR1 SGHRS and CDR2 YFSETQ. The CDR3 runs 14 residues. The CDR3: CASSLVPGGDGYTF. The CDR3 DNA is TGCGCCAGCAGCTTGGTCCCAGGGGGGGATGGCTACACCTTC.

The chain has TRBV7-8 and TRBJ2-7; D is uncertain. V lost 2 bases and J 5 bases, leaving 4 bases between the germline ends. The germline V gene has CDR1 SGHVS and CDR2 FQNEAQ. The CDR3 extends over 11 amino acids. Here the CDR3 DNA reads TGTGCCAGCAGCTTATGGGACGAGCAGTACTTC. This translates into CASSLWDEQYF.

This chain joins TRBV18 and TRBJ2-2; TRBD2 is a possible D gene (6 bases). V gave up 5 bases and J gave up 5 bases, with 15 bases separating them. The CDR3 covers 15 residues. Germline CDR1 reads KGHSH; CDR2 reads LQKENI. This chain's CDR3 is CASSEDSGGTGELFF. The DNA for the CDR3 is TGTGCCAGCTCAGAGGACTCCGGAGGGACCGGGGAGCTGTTTTTT.